A selection of T cell receptor beta chains follows, all from one sample in a study of cytomegalovirus exposure and HLA in healthy donors. Profiled with immunoSEQ multiplex PCR; TCRdb holds only in-frame clones, not every one. Here the sample spans some 180,000 clones, approximately 82% being singletons. The source material was PBMCs. The source is a man aged 35 to 55 in good health and CMV-seropositive. The CDR3 runs from the conserved cysteine through the conserved F or W. D genes are given only for firm matches. Expanded clones get a size class; other rows say once, few or many, or leave the size out.

TRBJ1-4,-,TRBV5-4,-,CASSSGKGAEKLFF,TGTGCCAGCAGTTCAGGGAAAGGGGCTGAAAAACTGTTTTTT
TRBJ2-1,-,TRBV7-2,-,CASSLRVGPEQFF,TGTGCCAGCAGCCTTCGTGTGGGGCCTGAGCAGTTCTTC
TRBJ2-2,-,TRBV5-1,-,CASSPPGDLNTGELFF,TGCGCCAGCAGCCCTCCTGGGGACTTAAACACCGGGGAGCTGTTTTTT
TRBJ2-1,-,TRBV7-9,TRBD2,CASSSEGLSAYNEQFF,TGTGCCAGCAGCTCTGAGGGACTATCAGCCTACAATGAGCAGTTCTTC
TRBJ2-1,-,TRBV9,-,CASSSRPGDDQFF,TGTGCCAGCAGCTCCAGACCGGGAGATGATCAGTTCTTC
TRBJ1-2,-,TRBV28,-,CASVGRPPFYGYTF,TGTGCCAGCGTCGGGAGGCCCCCCTTTTATGGCTACACCTTC
TRBJ1-4,-,TRBV5-1,-,CASSTGGATNEKLFF,TGCGCCAGCAGCACCGGGGGGGCCACTAATGAAAAACTGTTTTTT
TRBJ1-1,few,TRBV7-3,TRBD1,CASSSGQVSNTEAFF,TGTGCCAGCAGCTCCGGACAGGTTTCGAACACTGAAGCTTTCTTT
TRBJ2-7,-,TRBV10-1,TRBD2,CASSSSGSYEQYF,TGCGCCAGCAGTTCTAGCGGCTCCTACGAGCAGTACTTC
TRBJ2-2,-,TRBV19,TRBD2,CATQRREITGELFF,TGTGCCACCCAGAGGCGGGAGATCACCGGGGAGCTGTTTTTT
TRBJ1-5,-,TRBV30,TRBD1,CAWADRGDQPQHF,TGTGCCTGGGCTGACAGGGGGGATCAGCCCCAGCATTTT
TRBJ2-5,-,TRBV6-6,TRBD2,CASSYLGRGQETQYF,TGTGCCAGCAGTTACTTAGGGAGGGGCCAAGAGACCCAGTACTTC
TRBJ1-3,-,TRBV30,TRBD1,CAAQGGGNTIYF,TGTGCCGCTCAGGGGGGAGGAAACACCATATATTTT
TRBJ2-2,-,TRBV7-3,-,CASSLIRGPSGELFF,TGTGCCAGCAGCTTAATAAGGGGCCCGAGCGGGGAGCTGTTTTTT
TRBJ1-6,-,TRBV27,-,CASRPENFNSPLHF,TGTGCCAGCAGACCGGAGAATTTTAATTCACCCCTCCACTTT
TRBJ1-1,-,TRBV5-6,TRBD1,CASSTPGQGVGNTEAFF,TGTGCCAGCAGCACGCCGGGACAGGGAGTGGGGAACACTGAAGCTTTCTTT
TRBJ2-4,once,TRBV5-1,TRBD2,CASSSTSGGNIQYF,TGCGCCAGCAGCTCAACTAGCGGGGGAAACATTCAGTACTTC
TRBJ2-2,once,TRBV5-1,TRBD2,CASRGLAGGPRELFF,TGCGCCAGCCGAGGTCTAGCGGGAGGGCCGAGGGAGCTGTTTTTT
TRBJ1-1,-,TRBV28,-,CASSLRVYGGLVWAFF,TGTGCCAGCAGTTTACGGGTTTACGGGGGACTGGTGTGGGCTTTCTTT
TRBJ2-1,-,TRBV19,TRBD2,CASSLRLAGGANEQFF,TGTGCCAGTAGTCTCCGACTAGCGGGAGGGGCCAATGAGCAGTTCTTC
TRBJ1-2,-,TRBV7-9,-,CASSARDKVFYGYTF,TGTGCCAGCAGCGCCCGGGACAAGGTCTTCTATGGCTACACCTTC
TRBJ2-1,-,TRBV7-2,-,CASSLTSWEQFF,TGTGCCAGCAGCTTAACTAGTTGGGAGCAGTTCTTC
TRBJ1-1,-,TRBV7-2,-,CASSLRTGDTEAFF,TGTGCCAGCAGCTTACGTACGGGGGACACTGAAGCTTTCTTT
TRBJ1-5,-,TRBV7-8,-,CASSPLQDSYSNQPQHF,TGTGCCAGCAGCCCCCTCCAGGACAGCTATAGCAATCAGCCCCAGCATTTT
TRBJ1-2,-,TRBV6-1,-,CASSEAAGNYGYTF,TGTGCCAGCAGTGAAGCGGCAGGGAACTATGGCTACACCTTC
TRBJ1-3,-,TRBV5-5,TRBD1,CASSAKTGGRNTIYF,TGTGCCAGCAGCGCCAAGACAGGGGGTCGTAACACCATATATTTT
TRBJ2-5,-,TRBV11-3,-,CASSPSGNQETQYF,TGTGCCAGCAGCCCATCAGGAAACCAAGAGACCCAGTACTTC
TRBJ2-6,-,TRBV19,-,CASSIDPGSGANVLTF,TGTGCCAGTAGTATAGACCCCGGCTCTGGGGCCAACGTCCTGACTTTC
TRBJ1-5,-,TRBV6-4,-,CASSEEGHSNQPQHF,TGTGCCAGCAGTGAGGAGGGTCATAGCAATCAGCCCCAGCATTTT
TRBJ1-1,-,TRBV7-9,-,CASSFSNTEAFF,TGTGCCAGCAGCTTCTCTAACACTGAAGCTTTCTTT
TRBJ1-5,-,TRBV28,-,CASRIHGTPSNQPQHF,TGTGCCAGCAGGATCCACGGGACACCTAGCAATCAGCCCCAGCATTTT
TRBJ2-1,-,TRBV6-6,-,CASSYAGQLRYEQFF,TGTGCCAGCAGTTACGCCGGACAGTTGCGGTATGAGCAGTTCTTC
TRBJ1-4,-,TRBV5-1,TRBD1,CASSLGQGGGELFF,TGCGCCAGCAGCTTGGGACAGGGGGGAGGAGAACTGTTTTTT
TRBJ2-1,-,TRBV10-3,TRBD1,CAISAHVDRDREYLASGFEQFF,TGTGCCATCAGTGCCCACGTAGACCGGGACAGGGAATATTTGGCCTCGGGGTTTGAGCAGTTCTTC
TRBJ1-2,-,TRBV29-1,-,CSVETGRDGYTF,TGCAGCGTTGAAACAGGGCGGGATGGCTACACCTTC
TRBJ2-2,-,TRBV10-3,-,CAISGAPGELTGELFF,TGTGCCATCAGTGGGGCCCCGGGGGAACTAACCGGGGAGCTGTTTTTT
TRBJ2-7,-,TRBV5-1,TRBD1,CASSLDPQGAQYEQYF,TGCGCCAGCAGCTTGGACCCACAGGGGGCGCAGTACGAGCAGTACTTC
TRBJ1-5,-,TRBV10-3,TRBD1,CAIRPRDREPQHF,TGTGCCATCAGGCCCCGGGACAGAGAGCCCCAGCATTTT
TRBJ1-4,-,TRBV6-1,TRBD1,CASRAEGAGGKLFF,TGTGCCAGCAGAGCGGAGGGGGCAGGGGGAAAACTGTTTTTT
TRBJ1-3,once,TRBV7-8,-,CASSSQVGGNTIYF,TGTGCCAGCAGCTCCCAAGTCGGTGGAAACACCATATATTTT
TRBJ2-2,-,TRBV19,-,CASTGRMANTGELFF,TGTGCCAGCACAGGGAGAATGGCGAACACCGGGGAGCTGTTTTTT
TRBJ2-1,-,TRBV4-1,TRBD2,CASSQELAGVGGEQFF,TGCGCCAGCAGCCAAGAACTAGCGGGAGTTGGCGGTGAGCAGTTCTTC